Detailed here is one T cell receptor beta chain. Antigen unknown. The same CDR3 also results from other DNA sequences found in this sample. The sample belongs to a study of shared clonotypes between healthy human individuals. General study results and limits: It was anticipated that sequencing depth would influence how many clonotypes donors shared.

In the study's own analysis: Junction-only sequences without quality scores came from ImmunoSEQ, so filtering differed. Sequencing used immunoSEQ multiplex PCR; TCRdb keeps in-frame clones, though not all of them. V and J calls and clone size come straight from that table; D and trimming were deduced from the DNA. The sample records around 1.4 million clones, approximately 98.5% being singletons. The CDR3 is made up of 15 amino acids. The germline gives CDR1 KGHSH, CDR2 LQKENI. The germline V and J ends were trimmed by 1 base and 0 bases, with 7 bases remaining between them. Every contributor of samples was a Caucasian grown-up residing in Nashville, Tennessee.

Sequenced sample: naive CD4+ T cells sorted from blood. Subset noted: CD45RA+ positively selected. This chain connects TRBV18 to TRBJ1-3; D is uncertain. This TCR was recovered from a man aged 25 to 40 in good health. The CDR3 sequence is CASSPRGSSGNTIYF. The CDR3 DNA reads as TGTGCCAGCTCACCACGCGGTTCCTCTGGAAACACCATATATTTT.